This TCR beta chain comes out of a study of OX40 agonist ivuxolimab in advanced cancers. Turning to the study itself: Every 2 weeks, ivuxolimab was infused into the patients intravenously at between 0.01 and 10 mg/kg. Earlier treatment with anti-PD-1, anti-PD-L1 or anti-CTLA-4 was permitted, and roughly 40% had received some.

V shed 1 base and J 6 bases; nucleotides not matched to a gene: 7. Looked up from germline, CDR1 is MNHEY and CDR2 is SMNVEV (reference sequence). This CDR3 spans 15 amino acids. Data came from immunoSEQ multiplex PCR; TCRdb stores just in-frame clones and leaves some out. The profile covers tens of thousands of clones, with about 90% appearing a single time and 3.5% to 4.5% taken by the ten largest. The chain recombines TRBV27 with TRBJ2-7; 9 bases align to TRBD2. This receptor was taken from an adult with an advanced solid tumor such as melanoma, head and neck, liver or kidney cancer. The sample consisted of CD4+ or CD8+ T cells sorted from blood, taken in a trial of the OX40 agonist ivuxolimab. Here the CDR3 DNA reads TGTGCCAGCAGTTTATTTGCGGGAGGGCCGGGCGAGCAGTACTTC. Amino acids: CASSLFAGGPGEQYF.